The 20 T cell receptor beta chains below were found in one sample sequenced in a study of response to subunit inactivated influenza vaccine. TCRdb passed the RT-PCR reads through MiXCR, listing each CDR3 protein once. The sample shows a few hundred thousand distinct CDR3 sequences, approximately 14% of them seen only once. The source was PBMCs from blood, collected roughly 13 days after vaccination. Receptor source: a man in his fifties or sixties who received an inactivated influenza vaccine.

V and J are TRBV4-2 and TRBJ2-5, with a weak D call TRBD2 (6 bases). This CDR3 is 17 amino acids long. V lost 2 bases, J lost 1 base, and 17 bases lay in between. From germline, CDR1 is LGHNA and CDR2 YNFKEQ. CDR3 sequence: CASSQREPGLTQETQYF. The CDR3 DNA sequence: TGTGCCAGCAGCCAAAGGGAGCCGGGACTTACCCAAGAGACCCAGTACTTC.

This chain joins TRBV4-3 and TRBJ2-2, with D maybe TRBD1 (6 bases). V lost 4 bases and J lost 3, with 12 bases in between. CDR1 is LGHNA and CDR2 is YSLEER in the germline V gene. The CDR3 is 15 amino acids. The DNA for the CDR3 is TGCGCCAGCAGCCGGCAGGGGTTGGACACCGGGGAGCTGTTTTTT. Protein product: CASSRQGLDTGELFF.

The table lists this clonotype with many counts. The CDR3 sequence is CSVYSGGPGELFF. CDR3 DNA sequence: TGCAGCGTTTATAGCGGAGGCCCTGGGGAGCTGTTTTTT. The chain links TRBV29-1 to TRBJ2-2, with a tentative D call TRBD2 (6 bases). The CDR3 length is 13 residues. Germline V gives CDR1 SQVTM, CDR2 ANQGSEA. Deletions cut 5 bases from V and 8 bases from J, with 15 bases between.

The chain joins TRBV6-5 to TRBJ2-7, with unresolved D. The germline V gene has CDR1 MNHEY and CDR2 SVGAGI. V was trimmed by 0 bases and J by 4 bases, leaving 13 bases between them. The CDR3 is made up of 15 amino acids. The DNA of the CDR3 is TGTGCCAGCAGTTACTCTGGGTCGCAGAAATACGAGCAGTACTTC. Its translation: CASSYSGSQKYEQYF.

The chain employs TRBV20-1 and TRBJ2-1; TRBD2 aligns across 11 bases. The V segment lost 0 bases and the J segment 8 bases; nucleotides outside the gene matches: 6. The germline gives CDR1 DFQATT, CDR2 SNEGSKA (reference sequence). There are 15 residues in the CDR3. The CDR3 DNA sequence: TGCAGTGCTAGAGATCCACTAGCGGGAGTATATGAGCAGTTCTTC. This codes for CSARDPLAGVYEQFF.

The V call is TRBV29-1, the J call TRBJ2-1, with 8 bases matching TRBD2. This CDR3 region has 12 residues. With 4 bases clipped from V and 10 bases from J, the junction kept 6 bases outside the gene matches. Per the germline V gene, CDR1 is SQVTM and CDR2 is ANQGSEA. The CDR3 DNA reads as TGCAGCGTTGTACGGGAGGGCCGGGAGCAGTTCTTC. This sequence encodes CSVVREGREQFF.

This clonotype came up a few times. The chain uses TRBV11-2 and TRBJ1-4; 9 bases align to TRBD1. This CDR3 has 15 amino acids. J gave up 8 bases and V 6 bases, and 10 bases lay outside the gene matches. Germline-derived CDR1 and CDR2 are SGHAT and FQNNGV. In nucleotides, the CDR3 is TGTGCCAGCAGATCTTCCGGGACAGGGACGGAAAAACTGTTTTTT. It specifies CASRSSGTGTEKLFF.

This clonotype was counted at least ten times. The chain joins TRBV7-2 to TRBJ1-5; D is undetermined. Germline V gives CDR1 SGHTA, CDR2 FQGNSA. With 3 bases removed from V and 2 bases from J, the gap between germline ends came to 8 bases. The CDR3 is made up of 14 amino acids. This chain's CDR3 is CASSFWGRNQPQHF. The CDR3, as DNA: TGTGCCAGCAGCTTTTGGGGTCGCAATCAGCCCCAGCATTTT.

This clonotype was recorded at least ten times. The chain carries TRBV12-3 or TRBV12-4 and TRBJ1-1; 8 positions agree with TRBD1. Unmatched junction bases numbered 10, after V lost 7 bases and J lost 6 bases. The CDR3 covers 14 residues. The CDR3 here is CASTLQGGSAEAFF. As DNA, the CDR3 is TGTGCCAGCACTCTACAGGGGGGGAGTGCTGAAGCTTTCTTT.

The gene calls are TRBV2 and TRBJ2-1, with TRBD2 matching over 7 bases. The CDR3 length is 15 residues. Germline V gene data show CDR1 as SNHLY and CDR2 as FYNNEI. The V gene end was trimmed by 6 bases and the J gene end by 1 base; junction bases not matched to a gene: 6. The CDR3 region is CASSPRRESYNEQFF. CDR3 DNA sequence: TGTGCCAGCAGCCCCCGGCGGGAGTCCTACAATGAGCAGTTCTTC.

The chain combines TRBV20-1 with TRBJ1-2, with D uncertain. Germline V CDR1 and CDR2: DFQATT, SNEGSKA (reference sequence). Trimming removed 6 bases at V and 5 bases at J, with 10 bases between. This CDR3 contains 11 residues. CDR3 coding DNA: TGCAGTGCCCGTGGAATTTATGGCTACACCTTC. This codes for CSARGIYGYTF.

The J gene is TRBJ2-6, the V gene TRBV9; either TRBD1 or TRBD2 may fit D (5 bases each). The CDR3 has 18 residues. V was clipped by 5 bases and J by 3 bases, with 21 bases between them. CDR1 and CDR2 from the germline V gene are SGDLS and YYNGEE. The CDR3 reads CASSFRDVLVGGANVLTF. CDR3 bases: TGTGCCAGCAGTTTTAGGGACGTCCTTGTCGGTGGGGCCAACGTCCTGACTTTC.

This clonotype was observed a handful of times. The genes are TRBV4-3 and TRBJ2-3, with D unclear. The CDR3 has 14 amino acids. Germline V gives CDR1 LGHNA, CDR2 YSLEER. The germline V and J ends were trimmed by 0 bases and 4 bases, with 8 bases remaining between them. CDR3 amino acids: CASSQEISSDTQYF. For the CDR3, the DNA is TGCGCCAGCAGCCAAGAGATTAGCTCAGATACGCAGTATTTT.

The chain carries TRBV7-2 and TRBJ2-3; TRBD2 aligns across 8 bases. The trim removed 0 bases at V and 6 bases at J, leaving 11 bases unmatched. Germline loops: CDR1 SGHTA, CDR2 FQGNSA. The CDR3 spans 17 residues. In DNA, the CDR3 is TGTGCCAGCAGCTTAGCTATCCCCGGGATAGCGGGGGATACGCAGTATTTT. Translated: CASSLAIPGIAGDTQYF.

This clonotype was picked up a small number of times. This chain uses TRBV20-1 with TRBJ1-1; D gene ambiguous. Germline CDR1 DFQATT, CDR2 SNEGSKA (reference sequence). The CDR3 consists of 13 residues. V dropped 0 bases and J dropped 7 bases, with 12 bases sitting between them. The CDR3 protein is CSARDPARSEAFF. CDR3 sequence (DNA): TGCAGTGCTAGAGACCCCGCCCGGAGTGAAGCTTTCTTT.

The chain recombines TRBV5-1 with TRBJ2-5; possibly TRBD2 for D (7 bases). The V end lost 2 bases, the J end lost 5 bases, and 16 bases lay between the germline ends. CDR3 length: 15 amino acids. Germline loops: CDR1 SGHRS, CDR2 YFSETQ. This chain's CDR3 is CASSFAGAPRETQYF. CDR3 nucleotide sequence: TGCGCCAGCAGCTTTGCGGGGGCCCCAAGGGAGACCCAGTACTTC. The full variable domain, rest sourced from reference TRBV5-1 and TRBJ2-5, is KAGVTQTPRYLIKTRGQQVTLSCSPISGHRSVSWYQQTPGQGLQFLFEYFSETQRNKGNFPGRFSGRQFSNSRSEMNVSTLELGDSALYLCASSFAGAPRETQYFGPGTRLLVL.

The chain carries TRBV24-1 and TRBJ1-6, with D unclear. Per germline, CDR1 KGHDR and CDR2 SFDVKD. V shed 4 bases and J shed 7 bases, with 4 bases lying between them. The CDR3 extends over 12 amino acids. CDR3 DNA: TGTGCCACCAGTGACGGGAATTCACCCCTCCACTTT. This codes for CATSDGNSPLHF.

This clonotype was recorded many times. The gene calls are TRBV2 and TRBJ1-4; D call uncertain. Germline lookup yields CDR1 SNHLY and CDR2 FYNNEI. Trimming took 6 bases from V and 8 from J, leaving 13 bases between them. The CDR3 extends over 13 amino acids. Written as DNA, the CDR3 is TGTGCCAGCAGAGGATTACAAGGGGAAAAACTGTTTTTT. This gives the protein CASRGLQGEKLFF.

The CDR3 region is CAIRIQGPDGVELFF. The CDR3 DNA is TGTGCCATCAGGATACAGGGGCCCGACGGCGTGGAGCTGTTTTTT. The J gene is TRBJ2-2, the V gene TRBV10-3, with TRBD1 matching 7 bases. CDR1 is ENHRY, CDR2 SYGVKD, per germline. V shed 6 bases, J shed 10 bases, and the junction held 14 bases outside the gene matches. CDR3 length: 15 amino acids.

This clonotype was seen at least ten times. V and J are TRBV4-3 and TRBJ1-6; D remains unclear. Trimming pared 2 bases from V and 8 bases from J, leaving 7 bases between. There are 13 residues in the CDR3. The germline V gene encodes CDR1 LGHNA and CDR2 YSLEER. The CDR3 DNA follows: TGCGCCAGCAGCCAAAATCGGGATTCACCCCTCCACTTT. Protein: CASSQNRDSPLHF.